The 30 T cell receptor beta chains presented below share a single source sample, sequenced in a study of cytomegalovirus exposure and HLA in healthy donors. Data came from immunoSEQ multiplex PCR; TCRdb stores just in-frame clones and leaves some out. The table lists 110,000 or so clones, around 95% of them singletons. The sequencing sample was made of PBMCs. These receptors came from a woman younger than 35 in good health and CMV-seronegative.

The rearrangement links TRBV15 to TRBJ2-1, with 7 nucleotides matching TRBD2. CDR3 length: 14 amino acids. Germline CDR1 LNHNV, CDR2 YYDKDF (reference sequence). V was pared by 1 base and J by 3 bases, with 0 bases of the junction left unmatched. Here the CDR3 reads CATSRGGSYNEQFF. CDR3 coding DNA: TGTGCCACCAGCAGAGGCGGGAGCTACAATGAGCAGTTCTTC. Full variable domain (outside the CDR3, taken from reference TRBV15 and TRBJ2-1): DAMVIQNPRYQVTQFGKPVTLSCSQTLNHNVMYWYQQKSSQAPKLLFHYYDKDFNNEADTPDNFQSRRPNTSFCFLDIRSPGLGDTAMYLCATSRGGSYNEQFFGPGTRLTVL.

The CDR3 protein is CASSLVPGGTGELFF. CDR3 nucleotides: TGTGCCAGCAGCTTAGTCCCAGGGGGCACCGGGGAGCTGTTTTTT. The chain links TRBV7-2 to TRBJ2-2; 7 bases are shared with TRBD1. V lost 1 base and J lost 4; bases outside the gene matches: 3. Germline lookup yields CDR1 SGHTA and CDR2 FQGNSA. The CDR3 covers 15 residues.

Points on this clone: An end of the junction does not agree with germline; a read error may underlie this. The chain is built from TRBV2 and TRBJ2-2, with TRBD2 identical over 7 bases. The CDR3 sequence is 14 residues long. The germline CDR1 and CDR2 sequences are SNHLY and FYNNEI. CDR3 nucleotides: TGTGCCAGCAGTGAAACGGGGAGGGCCGGGGAGCTGGTTTTT. This translates into CASSETGRAGELVF.

The chain has TRBV5-8 and TRBJ1-1, with a tentative D call TRBD1 (6 bases). Germline CDR1 and CDR2: SGHTS and YDEGEE. The germline V and J ends were trimmed by 3 bases and 0 bases, with 12 bases remaining between them. CDR3 length: 15 residues. CDR3 DNA sequence: TGTGCCAGCAGCTCGACAACAGGGCTGAACACTGAAGCTTTCTTT. This encodes CASSSTTGLNTEAFF.

The genes are TRBV30 and TRBJ2-2; 13 nucleotides align to TRBD2. J lost 6 bases, V lost 1 base, and 5 bases had no gene match. This CDR3 is 16 amino acids long. Germline CDR1 reads GTSNPN; CDR2 reads SVGIG (reference sequence). The CDR3 DNA is TGTGCCTGGAGTGAGGGGACTAGCGGGGAAGCCGGGGAGCTGTTTTTT. This sequence encodes CAWSEGTSGEAGELFF. Looking up the rest from reference TRBV30 and TRBJ2-2 gives the full variable domain: SQTIHQWPATLVQPVGSPLSLECTVEGTSNPNLYWYRQAAGRGLQLLFYSVGIGQISSEVPQNLSASRPQDRQFILSSKKLLLSDSGFYLCAWSEGTSGEAGELFFGEGSRLTVL.

J is TRBJ2-2 and V is TRBV7-9; no firm D call. The germline V gene has CDR1 SEHNR and CDR2 FQNEAQ (reference sequence). The V gene lost 0 bases and the J gene lost 4 bases, with 12 bases spanning the gap. The length of the CDR3 is 16 residues. CDR3 sequence (DNA): TGTGCCAGCAGCTTAGCGCCCGGGTATGCCACCGGGGAGCTGTTTTTT. Its protein is CASSLAPGYATGELFF.

J is TRBJ2-1 and V is TRBV7-6; D may be TRBD2 (6 bases). The germline gives CDR1 SGHVS, CDR2 FNYEAQ. This CDR3 region has 15 residues. The V end was cut by 5 bases, the J end by 2 bases, with 13 bases between. CDR3 bases: TGTGCCAGCAGCCCCGTGGCGGGGACCTACAATGAGCAGTTCTTC. Protein: CASSPVAGTYNEQFF.

The chain joins TRBV9 to TRBJ2-3, with D possibly being TRBD2 (5 bases). Trimming left V 0 bases short and J 4 bases short, with 12 bases between. The CDR3 runs 15 residues. Germline V gives CDR1 SGDLS, CDR2 YYNGEE. The CDR3 sequence: CASSVASGLADTQYF. CDR3 DNA sequence: TGTGCCAGCAGCGTAGCCTCGGGGTTGGCAGATACGCAGTATTTT.

This rearrangement joins TRBV19 to TRBJ1-2; 8 bases are a match to TRBD1. The ends lost 4 bases at V and 8 bases at J; junction bases unmatched: 6. The CDR3 totals 13 residues. CDR1 LNHDA and CDR2 SQIVND come from the germline V gene (reference sequence). CDR3 nucleotides: TGTGCCAGTAGTACCCAGGGGGCGCGGGGCTACACCTTC. This sequence encodes CASSTQGARGYTF.

The V gene is TRBV5-6, the J gene TRBJ2-5; D is perhaps TRBD1 (5 bases). V was cut by 5 bases and J by 7 bases, with 15 bases left in between. This CDR3 is built from 13 residues. The germline V gene encodes CDR1 SGHDT and CDR2 YYEEEE. CDR3 residues: CASRYQGSATQYF. In DNA, the CDR3 is TGTGCCAGCAGGTATCAGGGTAGTGCGACCCAGTACTTC.

This clone was counted a single time. V is TRBV9 and J is TRBJ2-1, with a weak D call TRBD2 (6 bases). This CDR3 region has 14 residues. Germline loops: CDR1 SGDLS, CDR2 YYNGEE. V lost 0 bases and J 10 bases, leaving 14 bases between the germline ends. The CDR3 DNA follows: TGTGCCAGCAGCGTAGACCTAGCGCTCAGGGAGCAGTTCTTC. Residues: CASSVDLALREQFF. Full variable domain (rest looked up from reference TRBV9 and TRBJ2-1): DSGVTQTPKHLITATGQRVTLRCSPRSGDLSVYWYQQSLDQGLQFLIQYYNGEERAKGNILERFSAQQFPDLHSELNLSSLELGDSALYFCASSVDLALREQFFGPGTRLTVL.

V and J are TRBV27 and TRBJ1-4, with no clear D. V gave up 2 bases and J gave up 6 bases, with 19 bases separating them. Germline V gene data show CDR1 as MNHEY and CDR2 as SMNVEV (reference sequence). This CDR3 is built from 17 residues. The CDR3 DNA reads as TGTGCCAGCAGTTTAGAGCCCCTTACCACTTTGCATGAAAAACTGTTTTTT. It translates to CASSLEPLTTLHEKLFF.

This sequence joins TRBV2 and TRBJ2-7; the match to TRBD1 covers 8 bases. Germline loops: CDR1 SNHLY, CDR2 FYNNEI. This CDR3 comprises 14 residues. The ends lost 7 bases at V and 4 bases at J; junction bases unmatched: 9. In DNA, the CDR3 is TGTGCCAGCACAGGGGGCGCATCCATTTACGAGCAGTACTTC. Protein product: CASTGGASIYEQYF.

This chain connects TRBV18 to TRBJ1-4, with D maybe TRBD1 (5 bases). Germline lookup yields CDR1 KGHSH and CDR2 LQKENI. CDR3 length: 17 residues. V lost 1 base, J lost 0 bases, and 12 bases lay in between. As DNA, the CDR3 is TGTGCCAGCTCACCACAGCACAGGTTTGCAACTAATGAAAAACTGTTTTTT. This codes for CASSPQHRFATNEKLFF.

The rearrangement uses TRBV7-6 and TRBJ2-5, with D tentatively TRBD1 (7 bases). The germline V gene encodes CDR1 SGHVS and CDR2 FNYEAQ. The V end lost 3 bases, the J end lost 2 bases, and 16 bases lay between the germline ends. The CDR3 has 16 amino acids. The CDR3 spells CASSLALAGQQETQYF. For the CDR3, the DNA is TGTGCCAGCAGCTTGGCTTTGGCGGGACAGCAAGAGACCCAGTACTTC.

As regards this clone: The identical CDR3 is also encoded by other nucleotide sequences in the sample. The chain couples TRBV28 to TRBJ2-7; 9 bases are a match to TRBD2. CDR3 size: 17 residues. The V and J ends lost 0 bases and 3 bases, in that order; junction bases with no gene match: 9. The germline gives CDR1 MDHEN, CDR2 SYDVKM. CDR3 sequence (DNA): TGTGCCAGCAGTTTATGGTCTAGCGGGGCGACCCTCTACGAGCAGTACTTC. Translating it yields CASSLWSSGATLYEQYF.

The chain has TRBV6-5 and TRBJ1-4; TRBD1 aligns across 7 bases. V trimming: 3 bases; J trimming: 8 bases; junction bases outside the gene matches: 12. This CDR3 has 16 residues. The germline CDR1 and CDR2 sequences are MNHEY and SVGAGI. As DNA, the CDR3 is TGTGCCAGCAGTTATAGCGGGGGAACAGGGGCGGAAAAACTGTTTTTT. Translating it yields CASSYSGGTGAEKLFF.

The chain couples TRBV7-2 to TRBJ2-5; possibly TRBD1 for D (6 bases). Germline V lookup: CDR1 SGHTA, CDR2 FQGNSA. Trimming removed 3 bases from V and 5 bases from J, with 10 bases in between. The CDR3 totals 13 residues. CDR3 in DNA: TGTGCCAGCAGCTTGGGGGCTACGGAGACCCAGTACTTC. The encoded protein is CASSLGATETQYF.

To note about this clone: The germline gene is not matched at one end of the junction; a read error may be the cause. The chain is built from TRBV6-1 and TRBJ2-1; a weak D match, TRBD1 (5 bases). Germline assignment: CDR1 MNHNS and CDR2 SASEGT. The CDR3 contains 14 residues. CDR3 in amino acids: CASSVTYPPDSSLF. The DNA for the CDR3 is TGTGCCAGCAGCGTTACTTACCCCCCCGACAGCTCTCTCTTC.

The rearrangement uses TRBV19 and TRBJ1-5, with a tentative D call TRBD1 (6 bases). This CDR3 region has 16 residues. Germline V lookup: CDR1 LNHDA, CDR2 SQIVND (reference sequence). V lost 0 bases and J 3 bases, leaving 12 bases between the germline ends. This CDR3 reads CASSIDLRDTNQPQHF. In nucleotides, the CDR3 is TGTGCCAGTAGTATAGATTTGAGGGACACCAATCAGCCCCAGCATTTT.

V and J are TRBV28 and TRBJ1-1; maybe TRBD1 (6 bases). There are 17 residues in the CDR3. Trimming shortened V by 2 bases and J by 6 bases, and 22 bases separated the two germline ends. Per the germline V gene, CDR1 is MDHEN and CDR2 is SYDVKM. The CDR3 spells CASSLPPTTTGWPEAFF. Written as DNA, the CDR3 is TGTGCCAGCAGTTTACCCCCCACTACCACAGGGTGGCCTGAAGCTTTCTTT.

This rearrangement joins TRBV18 to TRBJ2-3, with D possibly matching TRBD1 (5 bases). Between the trimmed V and J ends, which lost 6 bases and 5 bases, there was a span of 15 bases. Per the germline V gene, CDR1 is KGHSH and CDR2 is LQKENI. CDR3 length equals 14 residues. CDR3 sequence (DNA): TGTGCCAGCTCTCTCTTAGGGGTCGGAGATACGCAGTATTTT. This translates into CASSLLGVGDTQYF.

This clone was seen once. The rearrangement links TRBV5-1 to TRBJ1-1, with D perhaps matching TRBD1 (6 bases). CDR1 is SGHRS and CDR2 is YFSETQ in the germline V gene. The V and J ends lost 0 bases and 5 bases respectively, with 8 bases between them. The CDR3 sequence is 13 residues long. In DNA, the CDR3 is TGCGCCAGCAGCTTGGTAACAGGGACTGAAGCTTTCTTT. Protein: CASSLVTGTEAFF.

This chain uses TRBV18 with TRBJ2-2; 7 bases match TRBD1. The CDR3 has 17 residues. Germline assignment: CDR1 KGHSH and CDR2 LQKENI. J was trimmed by 2 bases and V by 2 bases; bases with no gene match: 8. The CDR3 protein is CASSPSPTGPNTGELFF. In DNA, the CDR3 is TGTGCCAGCTCACCATCCCCGACAGGGCCAAACACCGGGGAGCTGTTTTTT.

V usage is TRBV9 and J usage is TRBJ1-3, with 7 bases identical to TRBD1. Trimming removed 3 bases from V and 4 bases from J; junction bases left unmatched: 10. This CDR3 contains 16 residues. The germline CDR1 and CDR2 sequences are SGDLS and YYNGEE. CDR3 in amino acids: CASSGDRVFSGNTIYF. The CDR3, as DNA: TGTGCCAGCAGCGGTGACAGGGTCTTCTCCGGAAACACCATATATTTT.

The V and J genes are TRBV4-3 and TRBJ1-6, with D possibly matching TRBD1 (5 bases). Germline V gives CDR1 LGHNA, CDR2 YSLEER. The CDR3 consists of 16 residues. V was pared by 3 bases and J by 1 base, with 10 bases between. The CDR3: CASSQGGASYNSPLHF. CDR3 sequence (DNA): TGCGCCAGCAGCCAGGGAGGGGCATCCTATAATTCACCCCTCCACTTT.

The chain combines TRBV7-6 with TRBJ2-3, with D unresolved. Trimming took 5 bases from V and 2 from J, leaving 8 bases between them. The CDR3 is 13 amino acids. The germline gives CDR1 SGHVS, CDR2 FNYEAQ. CDR3 in amino acids: CASSRYDTDTQYF. DNA of the CDR3: TGTGCCAGCAGCCGGTATGACACAGATACGCAGTATTTT.

The chain joins TRBV25-1 to TRBJ2-5; perhaps TRBD2 as D (5 bases). CDR1 and CDR2 (germline): MGHDK, SYGVNS. There are 12 residues in the CDR3. The germline V and J ends were trimmed by 3 bases and 7 bases, with 9 bases remaining between them. CDR3 bases: TGTGCCAGCAGTGAGGACTTGGGGACCCAGTACTTC. This gives the protein CASSEDLGTQYF. The entire variable domain, with the rest obtained from reference TRBV25-1 and TRBJ2-5, is as follows: EADIYQTPRYLVIGTGKKITLECSQTMGHDKMYWYQQDPGMELHLIHYSYGVNSTEKGDLSSESTVSRIRTEHFPLTLESARPSHTSQYLCASSEDLGTQYFGPGTRLLVL.

Note on this clone: The same CDR3 arises from other DNA sequences in this sample as well. V usage is TRBV18 and J usage is TRBJ1-2, with D possibly being TRBD1 (5 bases). The CDR3 is 13 residues long. Trimming took off 3 bases at V and 2 bases at J, with 7 bases between the two ends. The germline V gene has CDR1 KGHSH and CDR2 LQKENI. CDR3 in DNA: TGTGCCAGCTCACCCGACAGAAACTATGGCTACACCTTC. Residues: CASSPDRNYGYTF. The full variable domain, its missing parts supplied by reference TRBV18 and TRBJ1-2, is NAGVMQNPRHLVRRRGQEARLRCSPMKGHSHVYWYRQLPEEGLKFMVYLQKENIIDESGMPKERFSAEFPKEGPSILRIQQVVRGDSAAYFCASSPDRNYGYTFGSGTRLTVV.

The V gene is TRBV9, the J gene TRBJ2-5, with 9 nucleotides matching TRBD2. With V trimmed by 0 bases and J by 5 bases, 11 bases remained unmatched. CDR3 length: 17 amino acids. The V gene's germline CDR1 is SGDLS and CDR2 YYNGEE. The CDR3 sequence is CASSVESGGLYLETQYF. The CDR3 nucleotides read TGTGCCAGCAGCGTAGAGAGCGGGGGGCTGTATTTGGAGACCCAGTACTTC.